The next 14 T cell receptor beta chains were all read from a single sample in a study of T cells in Graves' hyperthyroidism and ophthalmopathy. RNA transcripts yielded amplified TCR beta CDR3 regions. The primer set for the first-round RT-PCR of the TCR CDR3 was HTBI. TCRdb re-analysed the multiplex PCR reads in MiXCR, keeping a single row per CDR3 protein. The data contain about 740,000 distinct CDR3 sequences, about 15% of them singletons. Sequencing was performed on blood. These receptors were collected from a woman aged 18-29 years with Graves' hyperthyroidism.

This clonotype was detected many times. V usage is TRBV6-1 and J usage is TRBJ1-2; D not certain. Trimming took 5 bases from V and 8 from J, leaving 24 bases between them. The CDR3 contains 16 residues. Germline values: CDR1 MNHNS, CDR2 SASEGT. In nucleotides, the CDR3 is TGTGCCAGCAGTCCTAGCCCCGGACCGAGGCTAGGCGGCTACACCTTC. Protein: CASSPSPGPRLGGYTF.

The rearrangement joins TRBV15 to TRBJ2-4; no reliable D call. The V and J ends lost 1 base and 6 bases respectively, with 10 bases between them. From germline, CDR1 is LNHNV and CDR2 YYDKDF (reference sequence). The CDR3 is 14 amino acids. CDR3 DNA sequence: TGTGCCACCAGCAGAGGATTTGGACCAAACATTCAGTACTTC. This gives the protein CATSRGFGPNIQYF.

This clonotype was seen only a few times. The chain combines TRBV6-1 with TRBJ2-1, with D maybe TRBD1 (6 bases). The V end lost 6 bases, the J end lost 0 bases, and 12 bases lay between the germline ends. Germline loops: CDR1 MNHNS, CDR2 SASEGT. CDR3 length: 15 residues. CDR3 in DNA: TGTGCCAGCAGACAGGGAATCAGCTCCTACAATGAGCAGTTCTTC. It yields the protein CASRQGISSYNEQFF.

This clonotype was observed a handful of times. The J gene is TRBJ2-1, the V gene TRBV7-9; a weak D match, TRBD2 (7 bases). The CDR3 has 16 residues. In germline, CDR1 is SEHNR, CDR2 FQNEAQ (reference sequence). V gave up 7 bases and J gave up 3 bases, with 19 bases separating them. For the CDR3, the DNA is TGTGCCAGCATCTTGAAGGGGGGGGGAAGCTACAATGAGCAGTTCTTC. Translating gives CASILKGGGSYNEQFF.

This clonotype was detected only a few times. The chain joins TRBV7-8 to TRBJ1-1, with D hard to call. The germline V and J ends were trimmed by 5 bases and 1 base, with 11 bases remaining between them. Per the germline V gene, CDR1 is SGHVS and CDR2 is FQNEAQ. This CDR3 region has 14 residues. In DNA form, the CDR3 reads TGTGCCAGCAGCGCAGGACCGAAGAACACTGAAGCTTTCTTT. Residues: CASSAGPKNTEAFF.

This clonotype has just a few counts. The V call is TRBV4-1, the J call TRBJ2-5; D is unresolved. This CDR3 comprises 15 residues. The germline CDR1 and CDR2 sequences are MGHRA and YSYEKL. The ends were cut back, 5 bases at V and 1 base at J, with 14 bases in the middle. The CDR3 protein is CASSMGTTFQETQYF. In nucleotides, the CDR3 is TGCGCCAGCAGCATGGGAACCACCTTCCAAGAGACCCAGTACTTC.

This clonotype appeared many times. The chain links TRBV5-1 to TRBJ1-2, with TRBD1 matching 7 bases. Germline V gene lookup returns CDR1 SGHRS and CDR2 YFSETQ. This CDR3 comprises 14 residues. Losses at the gene ends were 3 bases for V and 1 base for J; bases not matched to a gene: 3. CDR3 loop: CASSSRGDNYGYTF. CDR3 bases: TGCGCCAGCAGCTCCAGGGGGGATAACTATGGCTACACCTTC.

This clonotype showed up just a few times. The chain links TRBV6-2 or TRBV6-3 to TRBJ2-1, with 15 bases that match TRBD2. The V segment lost 2 bases and the J segment 5 bases; nucleotides outside the gene matches: 1. The CDR3 is made up of 16 amino acids. CDR1 is MNHEY, CDR2 SVGEGT, per germline. CDR3 amino acids: CASSYGLAGGDNEQFF. The CDR3 DNA reads TGTGCCAGCAGTTACGGACTAGCGGGAGGGGACAATGAGCAGTTCTTC.

Turning to this clonotype: One base away lies a much larger clone, so this may be a sequencing read error. The chain carries TRBV20-1 and TRBJ2-1; 9 nucleotides align to TRBD2. Germline values: CDR1 DFQATT, CDR2 SNEGSKA (reference sequence). With V trimmed by 1 base and J by 8 bases, 6 bases remained unmatched. The CDR3 runs to 14 residues. CDR3: CSARAAGGAYEQFF. As DNA, the CDR3 is TGCAGTGCTAGAGCCGCGGGAGGGGCCTATGAGCAGTTCTTC.

J is TRBJ1-3 and V is TRBV19; 9 positions match TRBD1. Germline values: CDR1 LNHDA, CDR2 SQIVND (reference sequence). The CDR3 extends over 15 amino acids. After removal of 6 bases from V and 12 bases from J, the junction contained 15 bases not matched to a gene. CDR3 coding DNA: TGTGCCAGTAGGTCATTTACAGGGGGCCTCAACGACATATATTTT. Its translation is CASRSFTGGLNDIYF.

This clonotype has a count of ten or more. The gene calls are TRBV7-2 and TRBJ2-7; TRBD1 is a possible D gene (5 bases). This CDR3 contains 14 residues. V shed 4 bases and J shed 3 bases, with 13 bases lying between them. Germline CDR1 SGHTA, CDR2 FQGNSA. CDR3 protein: CASSSKTDFYEQYF. The CDR3 DNA reads TGTGCCAGCAGCTCGAAGACAGACTTCTACGAGCAGTACTTC. The variable domain in full, with the rest retrieved from reference TRBV7-2 and TRBJ2-7, is GAGVSQSPSNKVTEKGKDVELRCDPISGHTALYWYRQSLGQGLEFLIYFQGNSAPDKSGLPSDRFSAERTGGSVSTLTIQRTQQEDSAVYLCASSSKTDFYEQYFGPGTRLTVT.

In its sample, this clonotype was seen many times. Written as DNA, the CDR3 is TGTGCCAGCAGCCAACAGTATTCACCCCTCCACTTT. Translation: CASSQQYSPLHF. The rearrangement uses TRBV3-1 and TRBJ1-6, with D uncertain. The V gene's germline CDR1 is LGHDT and CDR2 YNNKEL (reference sequence). The length of the CDR3 is 12 residues. Trimming took off 2 bases at V and 8 bases at J, with 4 bases between the two ends.

This clonotype was detected only a few times. The J gene is TRBJ2-2, the V gene TRBV27, with 7 bases identical to TRBD2. This CDR3 has 15 residues. V gave up 2 bases and J gave up 6 bases; unmatched junction bases: 6. CDR1 is MNHEY, CDR2 SMNVEV, per germline (reference sequence). Here the CDR3 reads CASSLTAGVAGELFF. CDR3 coding DNA: TGTGCCAGCAGTTTAACGGCGGGAGTGGCCGGGGAGCTGTTTTTT.

At least ten counts were recorded for this clonotype. The V gene is TRBV5-6, the J gene TRBJ2-1; 10 positions match TRBD2. Germline CDR1 is SGHDT and CDR2 is YYEEEE. The J segment lost 4 bases and the V segment lost 0 bases, leaving 10 bases of the junction unmatched. The CDR3 length is 18 residues. Here the CDR3 reads CASSLGTSGGRAYNEQFF. The CDR3 nucleotides are TGTGCCAGCAGCTTGGGGACTAGCGGCGGGCGGGCGTACAATGAGCAGTTCTTC.